The 28 T cell receptor beta chains below all came from one sample that was sequenced in a study of brain T cells in children with intractable seizures. Libraries were prepared by immunoSEQ multiplex PCR; TCRdb keeps only in-frame clonotypes and omits some of them. The sample has around 80,000 clones, about 93% seen once. Sequencing was performed on peripheral blood, taken at surgery. These receptors were collected from a girl aged 2 to 10 with Rasmussen encephalitis and intractable seizures.

The chain has TRBV9 and TRBJ2-3, with D uncertain. The ends were cut back, 4 bases at V and 4 bases at J, with 10 bases in the middle. The CDR3 totals 13 residues. Germline assignment: CDR1 SGDLS and CDR2 YYNGEE. CDR3 DNA: TGTGCCAGCAGCTCCCCTGGGGCAGATACGCAGTATTTT. This encodes CASSSPGADTQYF.

V and J are TRBV6-2 or TRBV6-3 and TRBJ1-5, with TRBD1 matching 9 bases. This CDR3 spans 18 amino acids. Losses at the gene ends were 2 bases for V and 6 bases for J; bases not matched to a gene: 14. CDR1 is MNHEY, CDR2 SVGEGT, per germline. The CDR3 DNA reads as TGTGCCAGCAGTTACACTGCCCCCGGACAGGGGAGTATTCAGCCCCAGCATTTT. Translation gives CASSYTAPGQGSIQPQHF.

The chain links TRBV27 to TRBJ2-7, with 11 positions matching TRBD1. This CDR3 is built from 13 residues. The V gene's germline CDR1 is MNHEY and CDR2 SMNVEV (reference sequence). V lost 5 bases, J lost 12 bases, and 9 bases stayed unmatched. The DNA for the CDR3 is TGTGCCAGCAGTCCCTCCGGGACAGGGGGAGTGTACTTC. Amino acids: CASSPSGTGGVYF.

A remark on this clone: This specimen includes other DNA sequences encoding the same CDR3. The CDR3 DNA is TGCGCCAGCAGCCAAGATGGTTACGAGCAGTACTTC. This sequence encodes CASSQDGYEQYF. The chain links TRBV4-1 to TRBJ2-7, with D hard to call. The CDR3 is 12 amino acids. Germline-derived CDR1 and CDR2 are MGHRA and YSYEKL. The V gene lost 0 bases and the J gene lost 4 bases, with 4 bases spanning the gap.

The chain uses TRBV19 and TRBJ2-3, with TRBD2 matching 12 bases. Unmatched junction bases numbered 8, after V lost 5 bases and J lost 2 bases. The CDR3 consists of 17 residues. Germline CDR1 reads LNHDA; CDR2 reads SQIVND (reference sequence). CDR3: CASSSPRLAGVTDTQYF. CDR3 nucleotide sequence: TGTGCCAGTAGTTCCCCCAGACTAGCGGGAGTCACAGATACGCAGTATTTT.

A single count supports this clone. The gene calls are TRBV27 and TRBJ1-4; D call uncertain. Per germline, CDR1 MNHEY and CDR2 SMNVEV (reference sequence). The CDR3 contains 15 residues. Trimming cost V 4 bases and J 3 bases, with 12 bases left between them. The chain's CDR3 is CASSSLAAANEKLFF. CDR3 nucleotides: TGTGCCAGCAGTTCGTTGGCAGCCGCTAATGAAAAACTGTTTTTT. Together with reference TRBV27 and TRBJ1-4, the CDR3 gives the full variable domain: EAQVTQNPRYLITVTGKKLTVTCSQNMNHEYMSWYRQDPGLGLRQIYYSMNVEVTDKGDVPEGYKVSRKEKRNFPLILESPSPNQTSLYFCASSSLAAANEKLFFGSGTQLSVL.

The chain employs TRBV6-4 and TRBJ2-5; D perhaps matches TRBD2 (6 bases). This CDR3 has 16 residues. CDR1 and CDR2 from the germline V gene are MRHNA and SNTAGT. Deletions cut 6 bases from V and 3 bases from J, with 20 bases between. The CDR3 reads CASSLLGEVIEETQYF. The CDR3 nucleotides read TGTGCCAGCAGCTTACTAGGGGAGGTTATAGAAGAGACCCAGTACTTC.

The chain combines TRBV19 with TRBJ2-6; TRBD2 aligns across 12 bases. V lost 6 bases and J lost 2; bases outside the gene matches: 5. This CDR3 region has 17 residues. Germline V gives CDR1 LNHDA, CDR2 SQIVND (reference sequence). As DNA, the CDR3 is TGTGCCAGTAGAGACCTAGCGGGAGGGGCTGGGGCCAACGTCCTGACTTTC. It is translated as CASRDLAGGAGANVLTF.

The chain employs TRBV7-9 and TRBJ2-1; TRBD2 matches at 8 bases. The CDR3 is made up of 15 amino acids. Germline CDR1 reads SEHNR; CDR2 reads FQNEAQ (reference sequence). After removal of 4 bases from V and 0 bases from J, the junction contained 2 bases not matched to a gene. CDR3 sequence reads: CASSSLADSYNEQFF. DNA for the CDR3: TGTGCCAGCAGCTCACTAGCGGACTCCTACAATGAGCAGTTCTTC.

The chain links TRBV4-2 to TRBJ2-3; D is ambiguous. The CDR3 covers 15 residues. V was shortened by 2 bases and J by 2 bases, with 11 bases between the two germline ends. The germline gives CDR1 LGHNA, CDR2 YNFKEQ. The CDR3 DNA reads as TGTGCCAGCAGCCAACTAGTTGGAACCACAGATACGCAGTATTTT. Encoded protein: CASSQLVGTTDTQYF.

The J gene is TRBJ2-1, the V gene TRBV5-4; 10 nucleotides line up with TRBD1. CDR1 and CDR2 (germline): SGHNT, YYREEE (reference sequence). J lost 7 bases, V lost 5 bases, and 9 bases had no gene match. CDR3 length equals 15 residues. The CDR3 region has the DNA TGTGCCAGCAGGTCCGACAGGGGGCGCGAAAATGAGCAGTTCTTC. Translated: CASRSDRGRENEQFF.

The V and J genes are TRBV3-1 (or the pseudogene TRBV3-2) and TRBJ2-5, with D hard to call. V was trimmed by 4 bases and J by 0 bases, leaving 15 bases between them. Germline V gene lookup returns CDR1 LGHDT and CDR2 YNNKEL (reference sequence). The CDR3 is 16 amino acids. CDR3 in amino acids: CASSLRGARHQETQYF. The CDR3 DNA is TGTGCCAGCAGCCTACGAGGCGCGAGACACCAAGAGACCCAGTACTTC.

This sequence joins TRBV30 and TRBJ2-2, with D hard to call. Germline CDR1 is GTSNPN and CDR2 is SVGIG (reference sequence). Between the trimmed V and J ends, which lost 4 bases and 0 bases, there was a span of 6 bases. This CDR3 region has 13 residues. The DNA of the CDR3 is TGTGCCTGGATGCATCCGAACACCGGGGAGCTGTTTTTT. Translated, it gives CAWMHPNTGELFF.

The chain couples TRBV6-6 to TRBJ1-3; perhaps TRBD1 as D (5 bases). From germline, CDR1 is MNHNY and CDR2 SVGAGI (reference sequence). The length of the CDR3 is 13 residues. The V end was cut by 4 bases, the J end by 5 bases, with 9 bases between. The CDR3 sequence: CASSLGPRNTIYF. The CDR3 DNA follows: TGTGCCAGCAGTTTGGGACCAAGAAACACCATATATTTT.

The V and J genes are TRBV11-2 and TRBJ2-7, with 10 bases identical to TRBD1. V gave up 1 base and J gave up 6 bases; unmatched junction bases: 6. Germline V gene data show CDR1 as SGHAT and CDR2 as FQNNGV. The CDR3 is 15 residues long. CDR3 sequence reads: CASSLGGQGQAEQYF. The CDR3 DNA is TGTGCCAGCAGCTTAGGGGGACAGGGGCAGGCCGAGCAGTACTTC.

V usage is TRBV6-5 and J usage is TRBJ2-3, with D possibly being TRBD1 (6 bases). V lost 0 bases and J 3 bases, leaving 13 bases between the germline ends. CDR1 and CDR2 from the germline V gene are MNHEY and SVGAGI. The CDR3 runs 16 residues. In DNA form, the CDR3 reads TGTGCCAGCAGTTACTCTGACGGACAGAGTACAGATACGCAGTATTTT. Protein sequence: CASSYSDGQSTDTQYF.

The chain couples TRBV25-1 to TRBJ2-1, with D uncertain. The CDR3 sequence is 13 residues long. The ends were cut back, 8 bases at V and 7 bases at J, with 15 bases in the middle. Germline V gene data show CDR1 as MGHDK and CDR2 as SYGVNS. The CDR3 sequence: CASGPGPTNEQFF. Written as DNA, the CDR3 is TGTGCCAGCGGGCCTGGGCCGACAAATGAGCAGTTCTTC.

This sequence joins TRBV10-3 and TRBJ2-7, with a possible D match to TRBD1 (5 bases). The CDR3 has 14 amino acids. Germline-derived CDR1 and CDR2 are ENHRY and SYGVKD. The V end lost 3 bases, the J end lost 6 bases, and 15 bases lay between the germline ends. CDR3 in amino acids: CAISDREGSVEQYF. The CDR3, as DNA: TGTGCCATCAGTGACAGGGAAGGATCGGTCGAGCAGTACTTC.

The rearrangement joins TRBV7-9 to TRBJ2-6; TRBD1 aligns across 8 bases. CDR1 is SEHNR and CDR2 is FQNEAQ in the germline V gene (reference sequence). V dropped 5 bases and J dropped 0; count of bases not matched to a gene: 6. This CDR3 spans 17 amino acids. The CDR3 loop is CASSPRGHSSGANVLTF. CDR3 nucleotides: TGTGCCAGCAGCCCCAGGGGGCACTCCTCTGGGGCCAACGTCCTGACTTTC.

V usage is TRBV19 and J usage is TRBJ2-7; TRBD2 aligns across 10 bases. From germline, CDR1 is LNHDA and CDR2 SQIVND (reference sequence). J lost 4 bases, V lost 10 bases, and 4 bases had no gene match. This CDR3 region has 12 residues. The CDR3: CATRSGGYEQYF. The CDR3 nucleotides read TGTGCCACCCGTAGCGGGGGGTACGAGCAGTACTTC.

The chain has TRBV27 and TRBJ2-2; 7 nucleotides line up with TRBD1. The CDR3 consists of 14 residues. J was trimmed by 4 bases and V by 4 bases; bases with no gene match: 3. The germline V gene encodes CDR1 MNHEY and CDR2 SMNVEV (reference sequence). CDR3 loop: CASSSSGGTGELFF. Here the CDR3 DNA reads TGTGCCAGCAGTTCCTCAGGGGGCACCGGGGAGCTGTTTTTT.

The V call is TRBV5-5, the J call TRBJ2-7; TRBD2 matches at 15 bases. This CDR3 region has 17 residues. J gave up 7 bases and V 4 bases, and 12 bases lay outside the gene matches. The germline V gene has CDR1 SGHKS and CDR2 YYEKEE (reference sequence). The CDR3 coding sequence is TGTGCCAGCAGCCTCCTGGGACTAGCGGGAGGACTCTATGAGCAGTACTTC. This sequence encodes CASSLLGLAGGLYEQYF.

This clone was recorded once. The chain is built from TRBV6-5 and TRBJ1-5, with TRBD1 as a possible D gene (5 bases). Per the germline V gene, CDR1 is MNHEY and CDR2 is SVGAGI. The CDR3 covers 12 residues. V was trimmed by 8 bases and J by 3 bases, leaving 8 bases between them. This CDR3 is CASGGFNQPQHF. CDR3 DNA sequence: TGTGCCAGCGGGGGGTTCAATCAGCCCCAGCATTTT.

The CDR3 bases are TGTGCCAGCAGTGAAATGCGGGGGACTGAAGCTTTCTTT. Protein sequence: CASSEMRGTEAFF. The genes are TRBV2 and TRBJ1-1, with a possible D match to TRBD1 (5 bases). The CDR3 is made up of 13 amino acids. CDR1 is SNHLY and CDR2 is FYNNEI in the germline V gene. The V end was cut by 2 bases, the J end by 5 bases, with 9 bases between.

The chain employs TRBV5-4 and TRBJ2-7; 7 bases map to TRBD1. Germline-derived CDR1 and CDR2 are SGHNT and YYREEE (reference sequence). V lost 4 bases and J lost 4; bases outside the gene matches: 8. The CDR3 has 14 residues. The CDR3 here is CASSRDSGAYEQYF. Here the CDR3 DNA reads TGTGCCAGCAGCCGGGACAGTGGAGCTTACGAGCAGTACTTC.

The CDR3 DNA follows: TGTGCCAGCAGCGACAGATTTAACTACGAGCAGTACTTC. This codes for CASSDRFNYEQYF. The rearrangement uses TRBV28 and TRBJ2-7; D possibly corresponds to TRBD1 (5 bases). V was clipped by 6 bases and J by 3 bases, with 12 bases between them. This CDR3 comprises 13 residues. In germline, CDR1 is MDHEN, CDR2 SYDVKM.

The table lists this clone with a few counts. The CDR3 reads CASSERAPSSYNEQFF. CDR3 in DNA: TGTGCCAGCAGTGAAAGGGCACCGAGCTCCTACAATGAGCAGTTCTTC. The J gene is TRBJ2-1, the V gene TRBV25-1, with D unclear. V was shortened by 2 bases and J by 0 bases, with 11 bases between the two germline ends. This CDR3 is built from 16 residues. Germline CDR1 and CDR2: MGHDK and SYGVNS.

The table lists this clone with a few counts. The V and J genes are TRBV11-3 and TRBJ1-2; a possible D gene is TRBD1 (6 bases). The CDR3 loop spans 14 amino acids. V lost 0 bases to trimming and J lost 4 bases, with 9 bases between them. Germline loops: CDR1 SGHNT, CDR2 YENEEA. CDR3 bases: TGTGCCAGCAGCTTAGACCCAGGGGCCTATGGCTACACCTTC. It is translated as CASSLDPGAYGYTF.